This TCR beta chain was identified in a study of T cell repertoires in ileal Crohn's disease (dated by TCRdb to the late 2010s). Notes on the research overall: At the time of surgery, roughly 40% of patients were active smokers, and the median duration of disease was roughly 8.3 years. Surgery was performed for a complication in all patients, with stricturing disease in approximately 60% and penetrating disease in roughly 40%. Roughly half of the patients were given postoperative therapy, with around eleven receiving thiopurines and approximately 17 receiving anti-TNF agents. The M6 samples were biopsies of the neoterminal ileum collected during postoperative colonoscopy. TCR repertoire analysis was done in 45 to 65 Crohn's disease patients from a prospective multicentre cohort. The study ran alongside a multicentre cohort designed to identify predictors of early endoscopic recurrence after ileocolonic resection. Endoscopic postoperative recurrence was defined as a Rutgeerts score above i0. A total of around 150 mucosal samples from roughly 60 patients were sequenced, collected from several sites on the surgical specimen as well as at postoperative endoscopy.

The time point label of this sample denotes: neoterminal ileum biopsy at postoperative endoscopy, about 6 months after surgery. Adults with ileal or ileocolonic Crohn's disease for whom ileocolonic resection was indicated were considered eligible. Whole ileal mucosal biopsies were stored frozen at -80°C before DNA extraction. Genomic DNA was extracted from frozen whole biopsies using a TRizol-based method and was quantified with a NanoDrop 2000 spectrophotometer. The full study reports these points: More high-frequency clones were carried by sorted CD8 T cells than by CD4 T cells, suggesting that mucosal expansions were mainly CD8. Postoperative endoscopy was performed at varying times within the first year after surgery, with a median delay of roughly seven months. Only a subgroup of patients, of unstated size, had mucosal CD4 and CD8 T cells sorted and sequenced. Compared with non-smokers, patients who were active smokers at surgery showed a significantly higher proportion of clonal expansions (roughly 24% vs 19%, p=0.02). Higher percentages of high-frequency clones at the time of surgery were linked to endoscopic recurrence, and every patient with clonality above 26.8% (18/57) had recurrence.

Inclusive of the bounding cysteine and phenylalanine, the CDR3 is 13 residues long. Only CDR3 DNA is held: 39 bases, read in frame from base 1. According to the germline V gene, CDR1 reads SNHLY and CDR2 reads FYNNEI. The junction carries 13 bases between V and J, which are trimmed by 2 bases and 10 bases respectively. Roughly 540 nanograms of biopsy DNA per sample were submitted for commercial TCRB immunosequencing. Adaptive Biotechnology amplified CDR3 regions from genomic DNA with a two-step multiplex PCR that controlled for amplification bias. In the first PCR, primers covered every V and J gene segment, and in the second PCR, barcodes and Illumina adapters were added. An Illumina instrument was used to sequence the CDR3 libraries. The authors' analysis ran thus. Vendor-provided pipelines were combined with custom analysis of raw data in R/Bioconductor under R version 3.3.0. Clonality, which ranges from 0 to 1, was calculated as the inverse of the normalised Shannon entropy across all productive clones. High-frequency clones were defined as the repertoire share of the top 100 clones, retaining only clones passing a 95% confidence test. Repertoire diversity was measured with the Simpson index, and overlap between samples was measured with the Morisita-Horn index. TCRdb re-hosts the immuneACCESS table, in-frame sequences only. Its copies lack some clones; in the studies checked, an unresolved V gene accounts for under half of them, and the cause for the rest is not known. V, J and clone size reflect that table, while D and trimming were determined from the DNA. The sample profile shows 4,000 or so clones; 70% to 80% of them were found once. Less than 10% of the sample rests with the top ten.

Details on this clone: It has no known antigen specificity. Per-base quality was not reported, and no clone a single base away is much larger than it.

Sequencing input: ileal tissue. This sequence was found in an adult with Crohn's disease. The rearrangement combines TRBV2 with TRBJ2-3, with a tentative D gene TRBD2 over 6 matching bases. The nucleotide sequence reads as follows: TGTGCCAGCAGTGAACTCCCTCCGGGGGCGCAGTATTTT. It specifies CASSELPPGAQYF.